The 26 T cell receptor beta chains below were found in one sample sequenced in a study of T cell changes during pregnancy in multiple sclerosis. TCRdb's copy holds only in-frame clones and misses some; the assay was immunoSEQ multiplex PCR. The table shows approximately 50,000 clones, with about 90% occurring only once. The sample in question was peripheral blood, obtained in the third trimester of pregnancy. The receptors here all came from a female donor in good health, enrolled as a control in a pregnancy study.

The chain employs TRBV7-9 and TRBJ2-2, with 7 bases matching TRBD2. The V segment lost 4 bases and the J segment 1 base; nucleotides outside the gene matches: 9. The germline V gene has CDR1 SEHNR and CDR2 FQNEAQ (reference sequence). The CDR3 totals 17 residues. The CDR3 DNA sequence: TGTGCCAGCAGCTCCAACCGGGACTATCGGAACACCGGGGAGCTGTTTTTT. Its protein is CASSSNRDYRNTGELFF.

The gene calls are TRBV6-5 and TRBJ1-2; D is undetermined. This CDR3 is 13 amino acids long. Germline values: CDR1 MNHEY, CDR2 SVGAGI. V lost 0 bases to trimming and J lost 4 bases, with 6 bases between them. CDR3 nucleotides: TGTGCCAGCAGTTACTCTCGGGTCTATGGCTACACCTTC. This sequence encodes CASSYSRVYGYTF.

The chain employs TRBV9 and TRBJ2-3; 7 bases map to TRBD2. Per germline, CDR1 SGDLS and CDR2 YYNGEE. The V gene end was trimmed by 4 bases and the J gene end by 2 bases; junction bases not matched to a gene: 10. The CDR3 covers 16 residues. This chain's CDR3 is CASSTTLALFTDTQYF. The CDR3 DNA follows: TGTGCCAGCAGCACTACACTAGCGCTTTTCACAGATACGCAGTATTTT.

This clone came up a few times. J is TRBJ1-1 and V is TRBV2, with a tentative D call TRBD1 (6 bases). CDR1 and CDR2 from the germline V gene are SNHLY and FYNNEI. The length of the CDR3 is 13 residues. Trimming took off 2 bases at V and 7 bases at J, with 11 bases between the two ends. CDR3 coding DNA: TGTGCCAGCAGTGAATTCGGGGGGCGTGAAGCTTTCTTT. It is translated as CASSEFGGREAFF.

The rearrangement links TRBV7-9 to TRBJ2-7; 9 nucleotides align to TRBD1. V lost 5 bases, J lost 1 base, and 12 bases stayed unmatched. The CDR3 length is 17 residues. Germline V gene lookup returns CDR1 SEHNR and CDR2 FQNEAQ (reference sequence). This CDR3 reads CASSAVGTGLVSYEQYF. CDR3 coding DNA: TGTGCCAGCAGCGCCGTAGGGACAGGGTTAGTATCCTACGAGCAGTACTTC.

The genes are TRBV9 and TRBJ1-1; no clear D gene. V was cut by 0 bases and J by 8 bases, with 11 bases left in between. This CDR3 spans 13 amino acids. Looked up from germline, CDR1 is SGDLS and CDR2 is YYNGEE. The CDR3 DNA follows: TGTGCCAGCAGCGTAGCTACAAGCGGGGAAGCTTTCTTT. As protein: CASSVATSGEAFF.

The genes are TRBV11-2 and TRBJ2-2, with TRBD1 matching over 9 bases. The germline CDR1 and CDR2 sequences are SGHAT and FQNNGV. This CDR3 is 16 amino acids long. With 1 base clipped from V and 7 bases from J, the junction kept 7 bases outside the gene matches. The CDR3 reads CASSLGGTGSIGELFF. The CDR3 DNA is TGTGCCAGCAGCTTAGGGGGGACAGGGTCTATCGGGGAGCTGTTTTTT.

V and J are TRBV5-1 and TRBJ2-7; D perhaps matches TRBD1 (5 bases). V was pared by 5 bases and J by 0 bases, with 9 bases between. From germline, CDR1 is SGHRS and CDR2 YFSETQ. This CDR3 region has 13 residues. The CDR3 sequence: CASRWGPSYEQYF. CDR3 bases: TGCGCCAGCAGATGGGGCCCCTCCTACGAGCAGTACTTC. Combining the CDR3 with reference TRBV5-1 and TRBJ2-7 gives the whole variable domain KAGVTQTPRYLIKTRGQQVTLSCSPISGHRSVSWYQQTPGQGLQFLFEYFSETQRNKGNFPGRFSGRQFSNSRSEMNVSTLELGDSALYLCASRWGPSYEQYFGPGTRLTVT.

CDR3: CASTSGGADYNEQFF. The CDR3 DNA reads as TGTGCCAGCACCTCGGGCGGGGCGGATTACAATGAGCAGTTCTTC. The chain recombines TRBV6-6 with TRBJ2-1, with D perhaps matching TRBD2 (6 bases). Germline V CDR1 and CDR2: MNHNY, SVGAGI (reference sequence). This CDR3 region has 15 residues. V lost 7 bases to trimming and J lost 4 bases, with 17 bases between them.

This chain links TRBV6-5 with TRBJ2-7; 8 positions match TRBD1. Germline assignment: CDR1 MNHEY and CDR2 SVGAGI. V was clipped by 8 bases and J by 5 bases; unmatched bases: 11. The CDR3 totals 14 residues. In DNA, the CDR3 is TGTGCCAGCGCCAGTGCGGACAGGGCCAACGAGCAGTACTTC. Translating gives CASASADRANEQYF.

The CDR3 region is CASSSGRVNTEAFF. In nucleotides, the CDR3 is TGTGCCAGCAGCTCCGGTCGGGTAAACACTGAAGCTTTCTTT. V is TRBV7-2 and J is TRBJ1-1; D gene unclear. The CDR3 extends over 14 amino acids. Trimming shortened V by 4 bases and J by 2 bases, and 11 bases separated the two germline ends. Per germline, CDR1 SGHTA and CDR2 FQGNSA.

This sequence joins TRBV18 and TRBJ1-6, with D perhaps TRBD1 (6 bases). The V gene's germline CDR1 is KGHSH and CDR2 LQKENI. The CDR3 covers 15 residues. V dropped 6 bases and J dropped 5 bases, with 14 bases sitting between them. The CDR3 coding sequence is TGTGCCAGCTCCCAGGGGACAACCCATAATTCACCCCTCCACTTT. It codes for CASSQGTTHNSPLHF. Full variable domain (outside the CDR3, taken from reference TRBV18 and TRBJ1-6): NAGVMQNPRHLVRRRGQEARLRCSPMKGHSHVYWYRQLPEEGLKFMVYLQKENIIDESGMPKERFSAEFPKEGPSILRIQQVVRGDSAAYFCASSQGTTHNSPLHFGNGTRLTVT.

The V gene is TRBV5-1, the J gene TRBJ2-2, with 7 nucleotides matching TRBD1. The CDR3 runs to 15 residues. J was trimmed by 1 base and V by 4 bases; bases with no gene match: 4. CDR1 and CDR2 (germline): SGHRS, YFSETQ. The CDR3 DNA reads TGCGCCAGCAGCAGGGGACAGATGAACACCGGGGAGCTGTTTTTT. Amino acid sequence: CASSRGQMNTGELFF.

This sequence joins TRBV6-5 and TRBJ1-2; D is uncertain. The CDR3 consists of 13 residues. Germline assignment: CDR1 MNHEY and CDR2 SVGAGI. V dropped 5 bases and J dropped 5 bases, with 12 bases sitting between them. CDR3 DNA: TGTGCCAGCAGTACCCGCGGGAGGTATGGCTACACCTTC. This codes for CASSTRGRYGYTF.

As DNA, the CDR3 is TGTGCCAGCTCACCCCCTAGGGGGCATGAAGCTTTCTTT. It specifies CASSPPRGHEAFF. The rearrangement links TRBV18 to TRBJ1-1; 7 nucleotides align to TRBD1. Germline V gene sequence: CDR1 KGHSH, CDR2 LQKENI. There are 13 residues in the CDR3. The V gene end was trimmed by 3 bases and the J gene end by 7 bases; junction bases not matched to a gene: 5.

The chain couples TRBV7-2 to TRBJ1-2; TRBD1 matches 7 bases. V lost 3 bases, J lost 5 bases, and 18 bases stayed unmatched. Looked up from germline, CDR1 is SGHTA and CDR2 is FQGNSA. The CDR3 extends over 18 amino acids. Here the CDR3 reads CASSLGPLPTGATYGYTF. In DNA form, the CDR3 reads TGTGCCAGCAGCTTGGGCCCCCTCCCAACAGGGGCGACGTATGGCTACACCTTC. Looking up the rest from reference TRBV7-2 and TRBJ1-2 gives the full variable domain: GAGVSQSPSNKVTEKGKDVELRCDPISGHTALYWYRQSLGQGLEFLIYFQGNSAPDKSGLPSDRFSAERTGGSVSTLTIQRTQQEDSAVYLCASSLGPLPTGATYGYTFGSGTRLTVV.

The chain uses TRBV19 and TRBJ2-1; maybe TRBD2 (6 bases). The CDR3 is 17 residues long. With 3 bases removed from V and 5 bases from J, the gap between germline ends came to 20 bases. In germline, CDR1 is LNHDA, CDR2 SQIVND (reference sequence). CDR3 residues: CASSIGLGLASDNEQFF. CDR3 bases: TGTGCCAGTAGTATCGGACTCGGGCTAGCGAGCGACAATGAGCAGTTCTTC.

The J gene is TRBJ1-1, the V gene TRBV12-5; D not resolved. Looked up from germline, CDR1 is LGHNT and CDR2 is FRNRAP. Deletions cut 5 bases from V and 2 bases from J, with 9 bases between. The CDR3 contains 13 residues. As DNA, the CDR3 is TGTGCTAGTGGTCACAGCATAAACACTGAAGCTTTCTTT. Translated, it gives CASGHSINTEAFF.

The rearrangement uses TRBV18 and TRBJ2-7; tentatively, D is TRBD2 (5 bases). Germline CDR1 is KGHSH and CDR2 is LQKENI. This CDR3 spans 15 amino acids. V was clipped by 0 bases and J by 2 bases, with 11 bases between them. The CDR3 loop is CASSPPGASAYEQYF. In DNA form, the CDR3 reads TGTGCCAGCTCACCACCGGGAGCGTCCGCCTACGAGCAGTACTTC.

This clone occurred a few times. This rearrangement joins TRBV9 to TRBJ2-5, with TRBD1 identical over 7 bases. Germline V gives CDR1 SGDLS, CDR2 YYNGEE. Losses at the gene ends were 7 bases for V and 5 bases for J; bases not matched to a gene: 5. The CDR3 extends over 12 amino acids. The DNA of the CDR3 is TGTGCCAGCCAGGGGGAGTTGGAGACCCAGTACTTC. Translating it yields CASQGELETQYF.

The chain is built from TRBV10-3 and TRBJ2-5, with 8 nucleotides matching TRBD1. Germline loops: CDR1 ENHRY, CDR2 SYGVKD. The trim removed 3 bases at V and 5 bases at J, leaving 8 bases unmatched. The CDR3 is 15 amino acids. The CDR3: CAISELQGEGETQYF. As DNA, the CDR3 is TGTGCCATCAGTGAATTACAGGGGGAAGGGGAGACCCAGTACTTC.

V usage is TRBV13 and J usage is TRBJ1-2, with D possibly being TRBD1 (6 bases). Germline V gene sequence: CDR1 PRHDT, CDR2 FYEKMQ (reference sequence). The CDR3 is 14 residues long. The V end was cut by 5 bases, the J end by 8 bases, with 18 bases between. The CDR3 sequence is CASSVAGGGLGYTF. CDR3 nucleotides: TGTGCCAGCAGCGTGGCGGGGGGCGGGTTAGGCTACACCTTC.

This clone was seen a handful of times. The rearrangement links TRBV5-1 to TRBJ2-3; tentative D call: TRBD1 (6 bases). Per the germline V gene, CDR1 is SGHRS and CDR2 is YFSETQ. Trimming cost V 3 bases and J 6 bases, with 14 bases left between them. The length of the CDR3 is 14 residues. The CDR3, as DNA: TGCGCCAGCAGCTGGGGGCTGCCTCGCGATACGCAGTATTTT. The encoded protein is CASSWGLPRDTQYF.

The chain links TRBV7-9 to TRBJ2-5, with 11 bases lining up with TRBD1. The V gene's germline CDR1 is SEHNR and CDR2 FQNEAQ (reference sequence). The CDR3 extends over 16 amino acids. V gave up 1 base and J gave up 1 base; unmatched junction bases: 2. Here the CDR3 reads CASSLGTGGFQETQYF. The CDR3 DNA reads TGTGCCAGCAGCTTAGGGACAGGGGGCTTCCAAGAGACCCAGTACTTC.

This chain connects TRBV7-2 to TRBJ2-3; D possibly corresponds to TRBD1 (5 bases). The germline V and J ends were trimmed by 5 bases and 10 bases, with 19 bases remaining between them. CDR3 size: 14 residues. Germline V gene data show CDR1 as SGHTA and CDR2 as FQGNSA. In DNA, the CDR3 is TGTGCCAGCAGCCCGAACACCCAGGGTTTTGCGCAGTATTTT. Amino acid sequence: CASSPNTQGFAQYF.

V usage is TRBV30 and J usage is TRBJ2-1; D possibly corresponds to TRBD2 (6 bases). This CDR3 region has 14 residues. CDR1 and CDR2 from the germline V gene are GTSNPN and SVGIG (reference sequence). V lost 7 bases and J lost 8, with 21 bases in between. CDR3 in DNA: TGTGCCTCGGCCCAGGAGGGCCTATCGTATGAGCAGTTCTTC. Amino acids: CASAQEGLSYEQFF.